This passage covers 17 T cell receptor beta chains from one sample sequenced in a study of blood T cell repertoires in COVID-19. The repertoire was sequenced with immunoSEQ multiplex PCR; TCRdb's copy has only in-frame clones and lacks some. Here the sample spans fewer than 250,000 clones, roughly nine tenths being singletons. Input material: peripheral blood. The receptor set was obtained from a man aged 25-40 years with acute or convalescent COVID-19.

This chain connects TRBV30 to TRBJ2-1, with 13 bases lining up with TRBD2. CDR1 is GTSNPN and CDR2 is SVGIG in the germline V gene (reference sequence). The CDR3 has 18 residues. Losses at the gene ends were 0 bases for V and 0 bases for J; bases not matched to a gene: 5. For the CDR3, the DNA is TGTGCCTGGAGTGTGGGGCGGACTAGCGGGAGCTCCTACAATGAGCAGTTCTTC. Residues: CAWSVGRTSGSSYNEQFF.

J is TRBJ2-1 and V is TRBV24-1; tentatively, D is TRBD1 (5 bases). This CDR3 comprises 13 residues. V dropped 3 bases and J dropped 9 bases, with 11 bases sitting between them. Germline V gene data show CDR1 as KGHDR and CDR2 as SFDVKD. CDR3 amino acids: CATSDRVTAEQFF. DNA of the CDR3: TGTGCCACCAGTGATAGGGTGACAGCTGAGCAGTTCTTC.

The gene calls are TRBV11-2 and TRBJ2-7; 10 bases match TRBD1. The germline V gene encodes CDR1 SGHAT and CDR2 FQNNGV. V trimming: 1 base; J trimming: 7 bases; junction bases outside the gene matches: 4. The CDR3 is made up of 14 amino acids. CDR3 DNA sequence: TGTGCCAGCAGCTTAGGACAGGGGGCTCGGGAGCAGTACTTC. Protein: CASSLGQGAREQYF.

The chain has TRBV6-5 and TRBJ2-1; 8 bases fit TRBD1. V shed 6 bases and J 4 bases; nucleotides not matched to a gene: 2. This CDR3 spans 13 amino acids. CDR1 is MNHEY and CDR2 is SVGAGI in the germline V gene. This CDR3 reads CASSDRGYNEQFF. The CDR3 DNA is TGTGCCAGCAGCGACAGGGGTTACAATGAGCAGTTCTTC.

The chain carries TRBV29-1 and TRBJ2-5; 9 positions agree with TRBD1. The CDR3 totals 14 residues. Germline V gene lookup returns CDR1 SQVTM and CDR2 ANQGSEA. After removal of 7 bases from V and 4 bases from J, the junction contained 10 bases not matched to a gene. CDR3 sequence (DNA): TGCAGCGCCGCAATTCGGACAGGGGTAGAGACCCAGTACTTC. Its protein is CSAAIRTGVETQYF.

J is TRBJ1-5 and V is TRBV6-5; D is ambiguous. With 8 bases removed from V and 2 bases from J, the gap between germline ends came to 7 bases. The CDR3 is 12 residues long. CDR1 and CDR2 from the germline V gene are MNHEY and SVGAGI. In DNA form, the CDR3 reads TGTGCCAGCTCTTATGGCAATCAGCCCCAGCATTTT. Its translation: CASSYGNQPQHF.

The chain carries TRBV5-6 and TRBJ1-6; 8 nucleotides line up with TRBD1. From germline, CDR1 is SGHDT and CDR2 YYEEEE. V shed 1 base and J 8 bases; nucleotides not matched to a gene: 5. The length of the CDR3 is 15 residues. The CDR3 reads CASSLLTGGDSPLHF. CDR3 coding DNA: TGTGCCAGCAGCTTGCTAACAGGGGGAGATTCACCCCTCCACTTT.

The V call is TRBV10-3, the J call TRBJ2-7; 8 bases match TRBD1. V trimming: 1 base; J trimming: 6 bases; junction bases outside the gene matches: 8. The CDR3 sequence is 15 residues long. Germline V CDR1 and CDR2: ENHRY, SYGVKD. CDR3 protein: CAISELGTGPVEQYF. In DNA form, the CDR3 reads TGTGCCATCAGTGAGTTAGGGACAGGTCCGGTCGAGCAGTACTTC.

The genes are TRBV3-1 (or the pseudogene TRBV3-2) and TRBJ1-1, with no clear D. Germline-derived CDR1 and CDR2 are LGHDT and YNNKEL (reference sequence). The CDR3 sequence is 13 residues long. V lost 4 bases to trimming and J lost 11 bases, with 17 bases between them. Here the CDR3 reads CASSPKGGPGAFF. CDR3 in DNA: TGTGCCAGCAGCCCGAAAGGAGGCCCGGGGGCTTTCTTT.

The J gene is TRBJ1-1, the V gene TRBV7-3; TRBD1 agrees at 11 bases. V was clipped by 5 bases and J by 3 bases; unmatched bases: 5. Germline lookup yields CDR1 SGHTA and CDR2 FQGTGA. This CDR3 has 15 residues. CDR3 in DNA: TGTGCCAGCAGCCCTGGGACAGGGGGGTACACTGAAGCTTTCTTT. This codes for CASSPGTGGYTEAFF.

The chain recombines TRBV15 with TRBJ2-7; D not certain. Germline V gene data show CDR1 as LNHNV and CDR2 as YYDKDF (reference sequence). The CDR3 is made up of 11 amino acids. The V end lost 1 base, the J end lost 5 bases, and 3 bases lay between the germline ends. CDR3 protein: CATSRADEQYF. In nucleotides, the CDR3 is TGTGCCACCAGCAGAGCTGACGAGCAGTACTTC.

The chain combines TRBV20-1 with TRBJ2-7; maybe TRBD1 (6 bases). The V end lost 5 bases, the J end lost 6 bases, and 11 bases lay between the germline ends. This CDR3 has 11 residues. Germline values: CDR1 DFQATT, CDR2 SNEGSKA (reference sequence). The CDR3 protein is CSAPGVSEQYF. The CDR3 DNA reads as TGCAGTGCTCCAGGGGTCAGCGAGCAGTACTTC.

This chain links TRBV30 with TRBJ1-2, with 7 positions matching TRBD1. Germline CDR1 reads GTSNPN; CDR2 reads SVGIG (reference sequence). V shed 2 bases, J shed 8 bases, and the junction held 8 bases outside the gene matches. The CDR3 length is 13 residues. The CDR3 DNA is TGTGCCTGGAGTTCACGGGGGACAGAGGGCTACACCTTC. Its translation: CAWSSRGTEGYTF.

The chain employs TRBV15 and TRBJ1-5; no clear D. CDR3 length: 15 residues. The germline gives CDR1 LNHNV, CDR2 YYDKDF (reference sequence). Trimming took 2 bases from V and 4 from J, leaving 12 bases between them. CDR3 amino acids: CATSRNLGGNQPQHF. The DNA for the CDR3 is TGTGCCACCAGCAGAAATCTCGGCGGGAATCAGCCCCAGCATTTT.

The chain is built from TRBV5-1 and TRBJ2-7; 7 bases are a match to TRBD1. The junction had 2 bases not matched to a gene; V was cut back by 4 bases and J by 4 bases. Germline V gene data show CDR1 as SGHRS and CDR2 as YFSETQ. The CDR3 runs to 12 residues. The CDR3 loop is CASSLTGYEQYF. The DNA of the CDR3 is TGCGCCAGCAGCCTGACAGGGTACGAGCAGTACTTC.

This clone was picked up one time. The J gene is TRBJ1-2, the V gene TRBV4-1; no clear D gene. The CDR3 contains 14 residues. CDR1 is MGHRA and CDR2 is YSYEKL in the germline V gene. V gave up 0 bases and J gave up 5 bases, with 10 bases separating them. The CDR3 nucleotides read TGCGCCAGCAGCCAAGAAGCACAGTCTTATGGCTACACCTTC. Its translation: CASSQEAQSYGYTF.

This chain uses TRBV28 with TRBJ1-2, with TRBD1 identical over 7 bases. The germline V gene has CDR1 MDHEN and CDR2 SYDVKM. The trim removed 6 bases at V and 3 bases at J, leaving 4 bases unmatched. This CDR3 region has 13 residues. The CDR3: CASRRGTDYGYTF. The CDR3 DNA follows: TGTGCCAGCAGGCGAGGGACAGACTATGGCTACACCTTC.